This TCR beta chain was captured in a study of cytomegalovirus exposure and HLA in healthy donors. The overall study: Samples from HLA-typed donors yielded around 85 million unique TCRs in an early data release. Whole-study results and caveats: Analyses of presence and absence presupposed an approximately uniform sequencing depth across donors.

The study ran its PCR with 60 Vbeta and 13 Jbeta primers. Produced via immunoSEQ multiplex PCR; TCRdb's table is partial and in-frame only. The table lists 150,000 to 200,000 clones. Each of the donors was a healthy bone marrow donor. Regarding this clone: The target antigen is unknown.

CDR1 is SGDLS and CDR2 is YYNGEE in the germline V gene. CDR3 length: 15 amino acids. Deletions cut 2 bases from V and 0 bases from J, with 11 bases between. This TCR was recovered from a man aged 25 to 40 in good health and CMV-seronegative. The genes are TRBV9 and TRBJ1-1; D remains ambiguous. Material for sequencing was PBMCs. Written as DNA, the CDR3 is TGTGCCAGCAGCGTCTTACGGGGTTTGAACACTGAAGCTTTCTTT. Amino acids: CASSVLRGLNTEAFF.